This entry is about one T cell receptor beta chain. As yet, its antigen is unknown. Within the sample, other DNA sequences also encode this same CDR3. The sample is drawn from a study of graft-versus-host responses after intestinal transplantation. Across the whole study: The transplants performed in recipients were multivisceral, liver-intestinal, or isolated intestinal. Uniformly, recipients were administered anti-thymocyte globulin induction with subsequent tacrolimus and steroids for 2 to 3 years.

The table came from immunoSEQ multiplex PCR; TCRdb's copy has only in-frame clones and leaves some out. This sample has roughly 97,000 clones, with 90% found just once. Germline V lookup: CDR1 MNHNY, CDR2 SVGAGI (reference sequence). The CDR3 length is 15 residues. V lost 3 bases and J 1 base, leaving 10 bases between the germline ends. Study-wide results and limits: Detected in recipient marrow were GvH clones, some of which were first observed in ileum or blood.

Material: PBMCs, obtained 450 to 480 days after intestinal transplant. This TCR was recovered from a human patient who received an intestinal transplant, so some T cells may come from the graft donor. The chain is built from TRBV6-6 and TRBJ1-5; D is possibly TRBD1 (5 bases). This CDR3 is CASSYSGDSNQPQHF. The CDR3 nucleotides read TGTGCCAGCAGTTATAGTGGGGACAGCAATCAGCCCCAGCATTTT.